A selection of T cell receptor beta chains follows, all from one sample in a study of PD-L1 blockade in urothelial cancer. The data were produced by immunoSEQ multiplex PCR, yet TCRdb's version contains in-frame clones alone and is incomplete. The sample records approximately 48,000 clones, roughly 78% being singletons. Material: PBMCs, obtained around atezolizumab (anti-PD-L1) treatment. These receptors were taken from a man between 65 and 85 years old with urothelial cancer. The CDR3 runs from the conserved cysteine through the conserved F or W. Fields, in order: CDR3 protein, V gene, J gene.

CASSEGTSGIGEQYF,TRBV5-1,TRBJ2-7
CASSTTGLRNQPQHF,TRBV2,TRBJ1-5
CASSTGLAGAAETQYF,TRBV5-1,TRBJ2-5
CAISPGTGARELFF,TRBV10-3,TRBJ1-4
CASMDRGNQPQHF,TRBV6-1,TRBJ1-5
CAWSGLGGRHF,TRBV30,TRBJ2-7
CASSVRQGETQYF,TRBV25-1,TRBJ2-5
CASMTGLSGANVLTF,TRBV6-5,TRBJ2-6
CASSLAGPTDTQYF,TRBV11-3,TRBJ2-3
CASSQRQGSDQPQHF,TRBV4-1,TRBJ1-5
CASSVPGLAGTYEQYF,TRBV28,TRBJ2-7
CASSFEAGYNEQFF,TRBV7-9,TRBJ2-1
CASSLGAGGNTGELFF,TRBV5-1,TRBJ2-2
CASSHDRAGRPQHF,TRBV6-6,TRBJ1-5
CASFRSNYGYTF,TRBV11-3,TRBJ1-2
CASSWATGARSGANVLTF,TRBV28,TRBJ2-6
CASSESGQLFYGYTF,TRBV25-1,TRBJ1-2
CASSTLRTALGYGYTF,TRBV28,TRBJ1-2